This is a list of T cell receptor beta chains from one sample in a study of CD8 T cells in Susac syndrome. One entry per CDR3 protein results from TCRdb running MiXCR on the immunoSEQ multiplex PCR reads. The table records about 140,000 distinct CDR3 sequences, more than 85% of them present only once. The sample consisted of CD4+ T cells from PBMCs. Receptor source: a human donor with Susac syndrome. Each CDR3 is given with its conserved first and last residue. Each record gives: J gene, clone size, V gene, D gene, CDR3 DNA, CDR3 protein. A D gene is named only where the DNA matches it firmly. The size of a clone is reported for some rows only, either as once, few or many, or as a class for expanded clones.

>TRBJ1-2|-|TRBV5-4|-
TGTGCCAGCACCCTTGGCTGGGGCTACACCTTC
CASTLGWGYTF
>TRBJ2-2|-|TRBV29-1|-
TGCAGCGTGACTGACACTAACACCGGGGAGCTGTTTTTT
CSVTDTNTGELFF
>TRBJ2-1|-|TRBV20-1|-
TGCAGTGCTAAAAGCGGACTTTCCTACAATGAGCAGTTCTTC
CSAKSGLSYNEQFF
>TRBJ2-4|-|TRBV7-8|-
TGTGCCAGCAGCTTAGAAGGGGGTACCAACATTCAGTACTTC
CASSLEGGTNIQYF
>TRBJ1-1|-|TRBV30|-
TGTGCCTGGAGTGTACCAGGGCGGAACACTGAAGCTTTCTTT
CAWSVPGRNTEAFF
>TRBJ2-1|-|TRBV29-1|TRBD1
TGCAGCGCTGGCGGGACAGGGGTCGTGCAGTTCTTC
CSAGGTGVVQFF
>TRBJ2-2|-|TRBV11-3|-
TGTGCCAGCAGCTCCCGACAGTATCCCGGGGAGCTGTTTTTT
CASSSRQYPGELFF
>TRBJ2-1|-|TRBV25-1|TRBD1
TGTGCCAGCAGTGATCCCCACAGGGGCTACAATGAGCAGTTCTTC
CASSDPHRGYNEQFF
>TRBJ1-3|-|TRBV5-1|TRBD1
TGCGCCAGCAGATGGGACAGCTCTGGAAACACCATATATTTT
CASRWDSSGNTIYF
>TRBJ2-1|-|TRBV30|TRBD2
TGTGCCTGGAGTGGACTAGCGGCGCAGTTCTTC
CAWSGLAAQFF
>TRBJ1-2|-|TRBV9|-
TGTGCCAGCAGCGTAGCCCTCGAATTGCGTTATGGCTACACCTTC
CASSVALELRYGYTF
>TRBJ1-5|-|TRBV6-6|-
TGTGCCAGCAGTTTAGACAGCCATCAGCCCCAGCATTTT
CASSLDSHQPQHF
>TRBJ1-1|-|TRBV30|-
TGTGCCTTAGGGTTCAACACTGAAGCTTTCTTT
CALGFNTEAFF
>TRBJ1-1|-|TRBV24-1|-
TGTGCCACCAGTGATCTGAGAGGAAGTGCTTTCTTT
CATSDLRGSAFF
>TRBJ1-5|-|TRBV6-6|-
TGTGCCAGCAGTCGATCTCGGGGCAGGCTGGAGCAGCCCCAGCATTTT
CASSRSRGRLEQPQHF
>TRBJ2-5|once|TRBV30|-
TGTGCCTGGGGTCAAGAGACCCAGTACTTC
CAWGQETQYF